This T cell receptor (beta chain) was identified in a study of blood T cell repertoires in COVID-19. Here immunoSEQ multiplex PCR was the method, and the copy in TCRdb shows in-frame clones only, minus some. In the table there are fewer than 350,000 clones, approximately 91% of which are singletons. CDR1 GTSNPN and CDR2 SVGIG come from the germline V gene (reference sequence). The CDR3 has 13 amino acids. V lost 1 base and J lost 7, with 13 bases in between. Sequencing was done on a sample of PBMCs or T cells enriched from blood (not recorded which). The V and J genes are TRBV30 and TRBJ1-2; the D gene is possibly TRBD1 (5 bases). This TCR came from a woman aged 40 to 50 with acute COVID-19. The CDR3 DNA follows: TGTGCCTGGAGTGAAAGGACACCGGGTGGCTACACCTTC. This sequence encodes CAWSERTPGGYTF.